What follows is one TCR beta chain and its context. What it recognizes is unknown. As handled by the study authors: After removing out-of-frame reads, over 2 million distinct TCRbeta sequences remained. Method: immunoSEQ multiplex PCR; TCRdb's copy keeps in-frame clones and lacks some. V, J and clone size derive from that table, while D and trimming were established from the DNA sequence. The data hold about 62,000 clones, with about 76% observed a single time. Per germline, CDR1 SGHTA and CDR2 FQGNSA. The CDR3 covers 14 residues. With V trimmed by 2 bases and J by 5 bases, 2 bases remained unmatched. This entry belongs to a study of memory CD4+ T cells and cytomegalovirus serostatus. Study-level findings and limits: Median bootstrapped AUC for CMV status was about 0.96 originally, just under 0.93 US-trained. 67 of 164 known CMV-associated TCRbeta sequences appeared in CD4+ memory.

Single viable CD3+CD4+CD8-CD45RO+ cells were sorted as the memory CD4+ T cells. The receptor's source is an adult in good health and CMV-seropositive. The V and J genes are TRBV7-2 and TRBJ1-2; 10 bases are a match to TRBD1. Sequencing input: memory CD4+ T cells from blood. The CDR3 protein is CASSLSGQGYGYTF. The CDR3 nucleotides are TGTGCCAGCAGCTTATCGGGACAGGGGTATGGCTACACCTTC.